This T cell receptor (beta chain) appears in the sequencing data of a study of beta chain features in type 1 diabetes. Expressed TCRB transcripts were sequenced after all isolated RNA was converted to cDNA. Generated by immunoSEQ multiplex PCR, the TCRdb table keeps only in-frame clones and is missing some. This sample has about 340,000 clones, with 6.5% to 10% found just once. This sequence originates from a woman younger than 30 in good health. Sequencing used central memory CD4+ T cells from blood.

The CDR3: CASSQDQRGRNHYNEQFF. CDR3 nucleotides: TGCGCCAGCAGCCAAGATCAAAGGGGGAGGAATCACTACAATGAGCAGTTCTTC. The chain has TRBV4-3 and TRBJ2-1; the D call may be TRBD1 or TRBD2 (6 bases each). CDR1 is LGHNA and CDR2 is YSLEER in the germline V gene. CDR3 length: 18 residues. Trimming cost V 0 bases and J 3 bases, with 18 bases left between them.